These 11 T cell receptor beta chains were sequenced from one sample in a study of Ad26.COV2.S vaccination and SARS-CoV-2 variants. Generated by immunoSEQ multiplex PCR, the TCRdb table keeps only in-frame clones and is missing some. The sample holds 430,000 or so clones, around 90% seen once. This sample's treatment: 19 received Ad26.COV2.S at low or high dose, single or two shots; about 5 received placebo; per-sample allocation not given. Material that was analyzed had been drawn on day 63 after the first vaccine or placebo injection. Sequenced here: peripheral blood, sampled in a trial of Ad26.COV2.S vaccine versus placebo. The receptors stem from a person between 18 and 65 years old who received the Ad26.COV2.S COVID-19 vaccine or a placebo.

The genes are TRBV5-1 and TRBJ2-7; 8 bases fit TRBD2. CDR1 is SGHRS, CDR2 YFSETQ, per germline. The length of the CDR3 is 18 residues. V shed 1 base and J 1 base; nucleotides not matched to a gene: 13. CDR3 in DNA: TGCGCCAGCAGCTTGTCCGCTTACAGCGGGAGTGTTTCCTACGAGCAGTACTTC. It is translated as CASSLSAYSGSVSYEQYF. Looking up the rest from reference TRBV5-1 and TRBJ2-7 gives the full variable domain: KAGVTQTPRYLIKTRGQQVTLSCSPISGHRSVSWYQQTPGQGLQFLFEYFSETQRNKGNFPGRFSGRQFSNSRSEMNVSTLELGDSALYLCASSLSAYSGSVSYEQYFGPGTRLTVT.

As regards this clone: At one end the junction does not follow the germline gene, possibly because of a read error. The chain uses TRBV6-6 and TRBJ2-7; D not resolved. Looked up from germline, CDR1 is MNHNY and CDR2 is SVGAGI (reference sequence). This CDR3 has 12 amino acids. The CDR3 DNA reads as TGTGCCAGCTCGGGTTATGACCTACGAGCAGTATTC. Protein sequence: CASSGYDLRAVF.

With respect to this clone: Mismatch with germline at one junction end may stem from a read error. The CDR3 here is CASREAPRGGYYGYTF. The CDR3 DNA sequence: TGTGCCAGCAGAGAAGCCCCACGTGGGGGATACTATGGCTACACCTTC. V is TRBV6-1 and J is TRBJ1-2; D may be TRBD1 (5 bases). The CDR3 is 16 amino acids. Per germline, CDR1 MNHNS and CDR2 SASEGT.

This chain connects TRBV7-2 to TRBJ2-2; D possibly corresponds to TRBD1 (5 bases). The CDR3 runs 16 residues. Germline-derived CDR1 and CDR2 are SGHTA and FQGNSA. V was cut by 0 bases and J by 1 base, with 9 bases left in between. CDR3: CASSLALGQNTGELFF. Here the CDR3 DNA reads TGTGCCAGCAGCTTAGCGCTCGGACAGAACACCGGGGAGCTGTTTTTT.

The sample holds one count of this clone. The chain joins TRBV4-1 to TRBJ1-2, with 10 bases identical to TRBD1. Germline CDR1 reads MGHRA; CDR2 reads YSYEKL. V lost 3 bases and J lost 8; bases outside the gene matches: 9. The CDR3 contains 15 residues. Here the CDR3 DNA reads TGCGCCAGCAGCCAGAACCCGGGACAGGGGATCGGCTACACCTTC. This gives the protein CASSQNPGQGIGYTF.

The chain carries TRBV10-1 and TRBJ2-1; 9 positions match TRBD1. The germline CDR1 and CDR2 sequences are WNHNN and SYGVQD (reference sequence). The CDR3 consists of 13 residues. Trimming took 5 bases from V and 6 from J; bases not matched to a gene: 2. CDR3 residues: CASSTGQGNEQFF. CDR3 bases: TGCGCCAGCAGTACGGGACAGGGCAATGAGCAGTTCTTC.

The gene calls are TRBV25-1 and TRBJ1-6; 8 nucleotides agree with TRBD1. The CDR3 extends over 14 amino acids. V lost 5 bases, J lost 9 bases, and 6 bases stayed unmatched. Germline V lookup: CDR1 MGHDK, CDR2 SYGVNS. The CDR3 loop is CASSHRDRTSPLHF. Written as DNA, the CDR3 is TGTGCCAGCAGTCACCGGGACAGGACTTCACCCCTCCACTTT.

This chain joins TRBV5-1 and TRBJ2-5; a weak D match, TRBD2 (7 bases). Germline CDR1 reads SGHRS; CDR2 reads YFSETQ. CDR3 length equals 16 residues. V shed 0 bases and J shed 5 bases, with 17 bases lying between them. CDR3 sequence: CASSLGLRGARETQYF. The CDR3 DNA follows: TGCGCCAGCAGCTTGGGGCTCCGGGGGGCGCGGGAGACCCAGTACTTC.

CDR3: CAWSVERVPDLGSYEQYF. In nucleotides, the CDR3 is TGTGCCTGGAGTGTAGAGAGGGTTCCCGACCTGGGGTCCTACGAGCAGTACTTC. J is TRBJ2-7 and V is TRBV30; TRBD2 is a possible D gene (5 bases). CDR1 is GTSNPN, CDR2 SVGIG, per germline (reference sequence). This CDR3 comprises 18 residues. The germline V and J ends were trimmed by 0 bases and 1 base, with 22 bases remaining between them.

The chain links TRBV5-8 to TRBJ2-2; perhaps D is TRBD1 or TRBD2 (5 bases each). Germline loops: CDR1 SGHTS, CDR2 YDEGEE. The CDR3 covers 12 residues. The CDR3 DNA is TGTGTCTCCGGGGCCTACACCGGGGAGCTGTTTTTT. Translation gives CVSGAYTGELFF.

The J gene is TRBJ2-3, the V gene TRBV4-3; 16 bases align to TRBD2. CDR1 is LGHNA, CDR2 YSLEER, per germline. This CDR3 contains 18 residues. With 2 bases clipped from V and 6 bases from J, the junction kept 8 bases outside the gene matches. CDR3 nucleotide sequence: TGCGCCAGCAGCCAACCTGGGACTAGCGGGAGGGCCATTGATACGCAGTATTTT. Amino acids: CASSQPGTSGRAIDTQYF.